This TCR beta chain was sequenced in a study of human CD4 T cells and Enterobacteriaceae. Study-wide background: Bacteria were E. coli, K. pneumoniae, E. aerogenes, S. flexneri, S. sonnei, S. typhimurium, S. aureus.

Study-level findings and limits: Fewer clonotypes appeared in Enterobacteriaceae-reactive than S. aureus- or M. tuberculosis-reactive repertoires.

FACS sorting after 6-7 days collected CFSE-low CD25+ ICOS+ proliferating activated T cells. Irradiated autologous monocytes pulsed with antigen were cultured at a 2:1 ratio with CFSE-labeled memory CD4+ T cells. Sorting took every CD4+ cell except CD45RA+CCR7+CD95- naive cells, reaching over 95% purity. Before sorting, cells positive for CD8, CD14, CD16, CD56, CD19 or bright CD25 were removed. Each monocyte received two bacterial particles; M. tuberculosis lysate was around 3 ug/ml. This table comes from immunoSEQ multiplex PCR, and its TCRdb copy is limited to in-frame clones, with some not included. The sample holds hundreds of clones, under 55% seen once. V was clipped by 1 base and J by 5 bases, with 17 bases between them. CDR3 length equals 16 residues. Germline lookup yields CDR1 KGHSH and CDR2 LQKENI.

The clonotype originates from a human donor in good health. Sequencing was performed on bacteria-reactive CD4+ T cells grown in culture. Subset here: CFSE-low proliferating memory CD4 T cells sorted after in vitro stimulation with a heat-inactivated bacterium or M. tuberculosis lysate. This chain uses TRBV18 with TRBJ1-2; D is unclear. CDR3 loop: CASSPRRAGETYGYTF. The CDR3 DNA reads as TGTGCCAGCTCACCACGTCGGGCAGGCGAGACGTATGGCTACACCTTC.